The entry below describes one T cell receptor beta chain. At one end, the junction sequence differs from germline, possibly due to a read error. This sample is drawn from a study of molecular identifiers for immune sequencing clone quantification. The authors gated naive CD8 T cells as CD8+CD4-CCR7+CD45RA+ for sorting. Libraries of bulk TCR were made by previously described methods (with listed TCR primers). One entry per CDR3 protein, called by TCRdb with MiXCR from the PCR reads. Among 90,000 to 120,000 distinct CDR3 sequences listed, roughly a third were seen once. The clonotype comes from a human donor in good health. Some libraries in this study had Jurkat cell RNA spiked in. The sample consisted of naive CD8+ T cells from blood, with Jurkat cell RNA spiked in. Documented subset: FACS-sorted CD8+CD4-CCR7+CD45RA+ naive T cells.

CDR3: CASSLETSPGLFISGERFF. CDR3 bases: TGTGCCAGCAGCTTAGAGACTAGCCCGGGGCTCTTCATAAGCGGGGAGCGGTTTTTT. J is TRBJ2-2 and V is TRBV13, with 7 positions matching TRBD2. The CDR3 covers 19 residues. From germline, CDR1 is PRHDT and CDR2 FYEKMQ (reference sequence).